This T cell receptor (beta chain) was observed in a study of blood T cells in healthy people across ages. A second PCR, run for about 7 to 11 cycles, used a sample-barcoded 5' primer plus a J-beta primer mix. TCRdb fed the 5' RACE reads into MiXCR, producing one record per CDR3 protein. The sample contains around 1,600,000 distinct CDR3 sequences, about 45% of which appear only once. Germline CDR1 is SEHNR and CDR2 is FQNEAQ (reference sequence). The V end lost 6 bases, the J end lost 9 bases, and 15 bases lay between the germline ends. CDR3 length: 14 amino acids. This clonotype has more than one count but fewer than ten.

The receptor was isolated from a woman aged 18-30 years in good health. The chain couples TRBV7-9 to TRBJ1-6; D is ambiguous. Sequencing was performed on blood. CDR3 region: CASSTDTEGSPLHF. The DNA of the CDR3 is TGTGCCAGCAGTACAGATACAGAAGGTTCACCCCTCCACTTT.